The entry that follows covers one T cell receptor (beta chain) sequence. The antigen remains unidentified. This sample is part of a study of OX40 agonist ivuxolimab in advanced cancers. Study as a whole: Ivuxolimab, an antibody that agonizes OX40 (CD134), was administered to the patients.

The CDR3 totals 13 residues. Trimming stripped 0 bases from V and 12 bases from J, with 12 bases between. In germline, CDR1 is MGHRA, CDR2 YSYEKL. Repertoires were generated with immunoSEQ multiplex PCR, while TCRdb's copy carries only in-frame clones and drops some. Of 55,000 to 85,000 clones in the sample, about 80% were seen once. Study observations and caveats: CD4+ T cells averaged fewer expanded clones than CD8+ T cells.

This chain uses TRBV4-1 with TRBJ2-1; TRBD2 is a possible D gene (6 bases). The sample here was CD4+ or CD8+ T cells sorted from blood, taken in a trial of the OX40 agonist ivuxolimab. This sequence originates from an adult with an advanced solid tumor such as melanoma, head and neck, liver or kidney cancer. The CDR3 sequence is CASSQDGLGGQFF. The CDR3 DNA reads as TGCGCCAGCAGCCAAGATGGGCTGGGGGGGCAGTTCTTC.